The 3 T cell receptor beta chains presented below share a single source sample, sequenced in a study of cytomegalovirus exposure and HLA in healthy donors. Primers included in the PCR were 60 Vbeta and 13 Jbeta primers. Produced via immunoSEQ multiplex PCR; TCRdb's table is partial and in-frame only. Here the sample spans 100,000 to 120,000 clones, roughly 80% being singletons. Sequencing was done on a sample of PBMCs. All receptors derive from a man aged 25 to 45 in good health and CMV-seropositive.

The CDR3 sequence is CSAGTTGYTF. In DNA form, the CDR3 reads TGCAGCGCAGGGACTACCGGCTACACCTTC. The chain recombines TRBV29-1 with TRBJ1-2; the D gene is possibly TRBD1 (5 bases). The CDR3 sequence is 10 residues long. CDR1 and CDR2 from the germline V gene are SQVTM and ANQGSEA. Trimming removed 7 bases from V and 8 bases from J, with 11 bases in between. Using reference TRBV29-1 and TRBJ1-2 for the parts outside the CDR3, the full variable domain is SAVISQKPSRDICQRGTSLTIQCQVDSQVTMMFWYRQQPGQSLTLIATANQGSEATYESGFVIDKFPISRPNLTFSTLTVSNMSPEDSSIYLCSAGTTGYTFGSGTRLTVV.

The chain has TRBV6-4 and TRBJ1-6, with a tentative D call TRBD1 (6 bases). Per the germline V gene, CDR1 is MRHNA and CDR2 is SNTAGT. Trimming took off 5 bases at V and 3 bases at J, with 11 bases between the two ends. This CDR3 region has 15 residues. In DNA, the CDR3 is TGTGCCAGCAGTAGGACAGTACTCTATAATTCACCCCTCCACTTT. Its protein is CASSRTVLYNSPLHF.

The chain joins TRBV2 to TRBJ2-5; 9 nucleotides align to TRBD2. The CDR3 is made up of 13 amino acids. The germline V gene has CDR1 SNHLY and CDR2 FYNNEI. J was trimmed by 5 bases and V by 3 bases; bases with no gene match: 1. The CDR3, as DNA: TGTGCCAGCAGTGATAGCGGGAGTGAGACCCAGTACTTC. Translated: CASSDSGSETQYF.